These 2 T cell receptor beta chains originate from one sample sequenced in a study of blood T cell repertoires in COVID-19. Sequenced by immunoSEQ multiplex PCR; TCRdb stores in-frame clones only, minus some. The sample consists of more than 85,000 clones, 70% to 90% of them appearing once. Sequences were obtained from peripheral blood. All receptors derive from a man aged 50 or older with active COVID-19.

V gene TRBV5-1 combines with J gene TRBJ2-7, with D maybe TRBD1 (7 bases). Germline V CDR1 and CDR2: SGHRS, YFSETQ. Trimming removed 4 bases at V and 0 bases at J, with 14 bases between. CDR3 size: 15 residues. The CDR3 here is CASSDYRGLSYEQYF. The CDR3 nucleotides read TGCGCCAGCAGCGACTACAGGGGACTCTCCTACGAGCAGTACTTC.

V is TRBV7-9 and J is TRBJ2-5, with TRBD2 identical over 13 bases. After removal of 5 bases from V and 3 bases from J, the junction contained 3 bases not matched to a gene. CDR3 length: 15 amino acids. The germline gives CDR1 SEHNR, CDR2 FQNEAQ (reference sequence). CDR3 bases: TGTGCCAGCAGCCCCGGACTAGCGGGGGAAGAGACCCAGTACTTC. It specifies CASSPGLAGEETQYF.